One sample yielded the 9 T cell receptor beta chains listed below, sequenced in a study of cytomegalovirus exposure and HLA in healthy donors. Researchers ran the PCR with 60 Vbeta and 13 Jbeta primers. Using immunoSEQ multiplex PCR, the repertoire was profiled, and TCRdb retains in-frame clones only, with some absent. Here the sample spans over 130,000 clones, approximately 80% being singletons. Sequencing was done on a sample of PBMCs. These receptors were taken from a man in his fifties in good health and CMV-seronegative.

The rearrangement links TRBV7-3 to TRBJ2-3; 16 nucleotides align to TRBD2. CDR3 length equals 16 residues. The germline V gene has CDR1 SGHTA and CDR2 FQGTGA. The J segment lost 6 bases and the V segment lost 3 bases, leaving 3 bases of the junction unmatched. CDR3 protein: CASSFGTSGGADTQYF. The CDR3 DNA sequence: TGTGCCAGCAGCTTTGGGACTAGCGGGGGGGCTGATACGCAGTATTTT.

The rearrangement links TRBV11-2 to TRBJ1-2; the match to TRBD1 covers 9 bases. V lost 4 bases to trimming and J lost 4 bases; unmatched junction nucleotides: 4. CDR1 and CDR2 (germline): SGHAT, FQNNGV. The CDR3 consists of 14 residues. The CDR3 protein is CASSSGQGGYGYTF. CDR3 DNA: TGTGCCAGCAGCTCGGGACAGGGCGGCTATGGCTACACCTTC.

This clone has more than one count but fewer than ten. The CDR3 reads CASSLETGPVYGYTF. The CDR3 DNA reads as TGTGCCAGCAGTCTAGAGACAGGGCCTGTCTATGGCTACACCTTC. J is TRBJ1-2 and V is TRBV6-1; 7 bases line up with TRBD1. V lost 5 bases to trimming and J lost 4 bases; unmatched junction nucleotides: 10. Per the germline V gene, CDR1 is MNHNS and CDR2 is SASEGT. CDR3 length: 15 amino acids.

The chain employs TRBV5-1 and TRBJ2-5; TRBD1 matches 7 bases. CDR1 is SGHRS, CDR2 YFSETQ, per germline. The ends lost 3 bases at V and 4 bases at J; junction bases unmatched: 6. The CDR3 length is 14 residues. Here the CDR3 reads CASSSNSGGETQYF. Written as DNA, the CDR3 is TGCGCCAGCAGCTCAAACTCAGGGGGAGAGACCCAGTACTTC.

The rearrangement joins TRBV19 to TRBJ1-1, with TRBD1 as a possible D gene (6 bases). The CDR3 spans 15 residues. The germline V gene encodes CDR1 LNHDA and CDR2 SQIVND (reference sequence). Trimming left V 7 bases short and J 4 bases short, with 19 bases between. CDR3 bases: TGTGCCAGTATCCCGGGGGGCCTTGGGGTCACTGAAGCTTTCTTT. This codes for CASIPGGLGVTEAFF.

This clone was counted only a few times. The chain has TRBV18 and TRBJ2-3, with D maybe TRBD1 (6 bases). Trimming left V 5 bases short and J 0 bases short, with 12 bases between. CDR3 size: 15 residues. Germline CDR1 KGHSH, CDR2 LQKENI. The CDR3 region has the DNA TGTGCCAGCTCATCCGGACAGACTAGCACAGATACGCAGTATTTT. Translation gives CASSSGQTSTDTQYF.

The rearrangement joins TRBV5-6 to TRBJ2-7, with 10 nucleotides matching TRBD2. J gave up 4 bases and V 1 base, and 5 bases lay outside the gene matches. Germline V lookup: CDR1 SGHDT, CDR2 YYEEEE. The CDR3 length is 15 residues. In DNA, the CDR3 is TGTGCCAGCAGCTTGTTGGCTAGCGGGGGATACGAGCAGTACTTC. This gives the protein CASSLLASGGYEQYF.

The V and J genes are TRBV29-1 and TRBJ2-6, with D perhaps TRBD2 (6 bases). This CDR3 has 17 amino acids. V was pared by 6 bases and J by 2 bases, with 20 bases between. Germline V gene lookup returns CDR1 SQVTM and CDR2 ANQGSEA. The CDR3 DNA reads as TGCAGCGTCGGGGACGGTCGGAGGGTCCCTGGGGCCAACGTCCTGACTTTC. Its translation: CSVGDGRRVPGANVLTF.

The rearrangement uses TRBV5-1 and TRBJ2-2; possible D gene TRBD2, 7 bases. CDR1 and CDR2 (germline): SGHRS, YFSETQ. This CDR3 contains 16 residues. Trimming left V 4 bases short and J 5 bases short, with 18 bases between. The CDR3: CASSVDGGPGTGELFF. The CDR3 region has the DNA TGCGCCAGCAGCGTTGACGGGGGGCCAGGGACCGGGGAGCTGTTTTTT.